Presented here are 10 T cell receptor beta chains from one specimen sequenced in a study of blood T cell repertoires in COVID-19. Produced via immunoSEQ multiplex PCR; TCRdb's table is partial and in-frame only. Seen here are roughly 190,000 clones, 70% to 85% observed once, and the top ten hold roughly 5.2%. Sequencing input: PBMCs or T cells enriched from blood (not recorded which). The receptors derive from an older woman with acute COVID-19.

This rearrangement joins TRBV29-1 to TRBJ1-1; a weak D match, TRBD1 (5 bases). CDR3 size: 10 residues. Looked up from germline, CDR1 is SQVTM and CDR2 is ANQGSEA. V was clipped by 7 bases and J by 5 bases, with 8 bases between them. CDR3 region: CSGSGTEAFF. CDR3 in DNA: TGCAGCGGATCAGGGACTGAAGCTTTCTTT. Full variable domain (outside the CDR3, taken from reference TRBV29-1 and TRBJ1-1): SAVISQKPSRDICQRGTSLTIQCQVDSQVTMMFWYRQQPGQSLTLIATANQGSEATYESGFVIDKFPISRPNLTFSTLTVSNMSPEDSSIYLCSGSGTEAFFGQGTRLTVV.

The chain couples TRBV10-2 to TRBJ2-3; a possible D gene is TRBD1 (5 bases). With 2 bases removed from V and 2 bases from J, the gap between germline ends came to 8 bases. The germline V gene has CDR1 WSHSY and CDR2 SAAADI. The CDR3 has 14 amino acids. CDR3 bases: TGCGCCAGCAGTGAGCAGGGCAACACAGATACGCAGTATTTT. Translated, it gives CASSEQGNTDTQYF.

V usage is TRBV6-5 and J usage is TRBJ2-7; unclear D gene. V shed 6 bases and J shed 3 bases, with 6 bases lying between them. The germline V gene encodes CDR1 MNHEY and CDR2 SVGAGI. The CDR3 is 11 amino acids. The CDR3 loop is CASSHNYEQYF. The CDR3 bases are TGTGCCAGCAGCCACAACTACGAGCAGTACTTC.

The chain uses TRBV11-3 and TRBJ2-7; 8 bases are shared with TRBD2. The CDR3 length is 12 residues. J was trimmed by 9 bases and V by 4 bases; bases with no gene match: 5. CDR1 is SGHNT, CDR2 YENEEA, per germline. The CDR3 coding sequence is TGTGCCAGCAGCTCCGCGGGGGGCGGGCAGTACTTC. It specifies CASSSAGGGQYF. The whole variable domain, remainder taken from reference TRBV11-3 and TRBJ2-7, is EAGVVQSPRYKIIEKKQPVAFWCNPISGHNTLYWYLQNLGQGPELLIRYENEEAVDDSQLPKDRFSAERLKGVDSTLKIQPAELGDSAVYLCASSSAGGGQYFGPGTRLTVT.

This rearrangement joins TRBV7-9 to TRBJ2-7; TRBD1 aligns across 8 bases. The V gene end was trimmed by 5 bases and the J gene end by 3 bases; junction bases not matched to a gene: 3. CDR3 length equals 13 residues. Germline lookup yields CDR1 SEHNR and CDR2 FQNEAQ (reference sequence). CDR3 coding DNA: TGTGCCAGCAGCCAACAGGGGGTCTACGAGCAGTACTTC. Translated: CASSQQGVYEQYF.

The genes are TRBV11-2 and TRBJ2-5; 8 bases are a match to TRBD2. The CDR3 has 17 residues. Losses at the gene ends were 8 bases for V and 6 bases for J; bases not matched to a gene: 20. Germline V gene lookup returns CDR1 SGHAT and CDR2 FQNNGV. The CDR3 coding sequence is TGTGCCAGCCGCCGGTCGGCGTCGGTAGCGGGGAGTAAGACCCAGTACTTC. This encodes CASRRSASVAGSKTQYF. Supplemented by reference TRBV11-2 and TRBJ2-5, the full variable domain reads EAGVAQSPRYKIIEKRQSVAFWCNPISGHATLYWYQQILGQGPKLLIQFQNNGVVDDSQLPKDRFSAERLKGVDSTLKIQPAKLEDSAVYLCASRRSASVAGSKTQYFGPGTRLLVL.

J is TRBJ2-5 and V is TRBV27, with D possibly matching TRBD1 (5 bases). The CDR3 contains 14 residues. Germline V lookup: CDR1 MNHEY, CDR2 SMNVEV (reference sequence). Trimming pared 0 bases from V and 5 bases from J, leaving 10 bases between. CDR3 nucleotide sequence: TGTGCCAGCAGTTTATCCCAGGGTTGGGAGACCCAGTACTTC. It translates to CASSLSQGWETQYF.

The V call is TRBV5-5, the J call TRBJ2-2; D is perhaps TRBD2 (6 bases). CDR1 is SGHKS, CDR2 YYEKEE, per germline (reference sequence). Trimming shortened V by 4 bases and J by 3 bases, and 16 bases separated the two germline ends. The CDR3 loop spans 16 amino acids. This CDR3 is CASSQPRGLDTGELFF. In DNA, the CDR3 is TGTGCCAGCAGCCAACCACGGGGGTTAGACACCGGGGAGCTGTTTTTT.

The chain uses TRBV4-3 and TRBJ1-6, with D tentatively TRBD1 (5 bases). Germline CDR1 reads LGHNA; CDR2 reads YSLEER. V lost 4 bases, J lost 11 bases, and 9 bases lay in between. This CDR3 contains 12 residues. The DNA for the CDR3 is TGCGCCAGCAGCCTACGGGGGACACCCCTCCACTTT. Translating gives CASSLRGTPLHF.

This clone was found many times. V gene TRBV3-1 (or the pseudogene TRBV3-2) combines with J gene TRBJ2-7, with D perhaps TRBD2 (5 bases). V was trimmed by 0 bases and J by 7 bases, leaving 16 bases between them. Germline loops: CDR1 LGHDT, CDR2 YNNKEL (reference sequence). The CDR3 consists of 15 residues. The CDR3 region is CASSQDLVGVREQYF. The CDR3 DNA is TGTGCCAGCAGCCAAGATCTCGTGGGAGTGCGAGAGCAGTACTTC.